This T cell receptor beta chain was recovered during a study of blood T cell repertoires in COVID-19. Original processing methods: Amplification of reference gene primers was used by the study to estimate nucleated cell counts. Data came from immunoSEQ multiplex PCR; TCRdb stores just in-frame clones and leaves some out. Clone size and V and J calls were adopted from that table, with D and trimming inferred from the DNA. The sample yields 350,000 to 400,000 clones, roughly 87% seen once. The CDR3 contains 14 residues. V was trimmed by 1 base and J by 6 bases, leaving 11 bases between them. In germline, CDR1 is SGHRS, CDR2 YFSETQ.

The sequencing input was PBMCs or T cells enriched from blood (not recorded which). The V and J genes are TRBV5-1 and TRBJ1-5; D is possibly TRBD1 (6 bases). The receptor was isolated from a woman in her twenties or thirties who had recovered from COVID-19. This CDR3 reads CASSLTGPPQPQHF. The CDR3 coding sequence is TGCGCCAGCAGCTTGACAGGGCCCCCTCAGCCCCAGCATTTT.